The text below deals with one TCR beta chain. Its antigen is not identified. This sample is part of a study of cytomegalovirus exposure and HLA in healthy donors. Overall study findings and caveats: In vitro testing confirmed three CMV-associated chains as specific for CMV antigens. TRBV6-2, TRBV6-3 and other indistinguishable V segments were excluded. Some TCR beta chains (around 180 of them) were listed as cytomegalovirus-associated. Reportedly, a later analysis found an Asian-associated ancestry cluster had fewer N-insertions than the approximately 700-donor mean.

CDR3 length: 15 residues. Germline V lookup: CDR1 LNHDA, CDR2 SQIVND (reference sequence). Between the trimmed V and J ends, which lost 5 bases and 0 bases, there was a span of 12 bases. PCR was performed using 60 Vbeta and 13 Jbeta primers. The data were produced by immunoSEQ multiplex PCR, yet TCRdb's version contains in-frame clones alone and is incomplete. The sample has about 130,000 clones, and its top ten clones hold approximately 2.6%. This TCR was recovered from a man under 40 in good health and CMV-seronegative. Sequencing was carried out using PBMCs. The chain couples TRBV19 to TRBJ2-3; D perhaps matches TRBD1 (6 bases). The CDR3 DNA follows: TGTGCCAGTAGTCTGACAGGATCTAGCACAGATACGCAGTATTTT. As protein: CASSLTGSSTDTQYF.